This passage covers 6 T cell receptor beta chains from one sample sequenced in a study of blood T cell repertoires in COVID-19. Assay used: immunoSEQ multiplex PCR; TCRdb lists only in-frame clones, some missing. The sample lists 250,000 to 350,000 clones, about 87% occurring once. Sequenced input: peripheral blood. Every receptor here comes from a woman younger than 45 who had recovered from COVID-19.

The V call is TRBV4-1, the J call TRBJ1-6, with D unclear. V lost 6 bases and J lost 6, with 9 bases in between. The CDR3 contains 13 residues. In germline, CDR1 is MGHRA, CDR2 YSYEKL. CDR3 region: CASRGVRNSPLHF. The CDR3 DNA sequence: TGCGCCAGCAGAGGAGTCCGTAATTCACCCCTCCACTTT.

The rearrangement joins TRBV28 to TRBJ1-6; 9 bases match TRBD1. The CDR3 is made up of 14 amino acids. The junction had 6 bases not matched to a gene; V was cut back by 6 bases and J by 9 bases. CDR1 is MDHEN and CDR2 is SYDVKM in the germline V gene. DNA of the CDR3: TGTGCCAGCAGAATGGGACAGGGAGGTTCACCCCTCCACTTT. Residues: CASRMGQGGSPLHF. Drawing the rest from reference TRBV28 and TRBJ1-6, the complete variable domain is DVKVTQSSRYLVKRTGEKVFLECVQDMDHENMFWYRQDPGLGLRLIYFSYDVKMKEKGDIPEGYSVSREKKERFSLILESASTNQTSMYLCASRMGQGGSPLHFGNGTRLTVT.

V and J are TRBV6-6 and TRBJ2-2, with D unclear. V was cut by 2 bases and J by 5 bases, with 3 bases left in between. The germline V gene has CDR1 MNHNY and CDR2 SVGAGI (reference sequence). The CDR3 consists of 12 residues. The CDR3 DNA is TGTGCCAGCAGTTACCCTACCGGGGAGCTGTTTTTT. This gives the protein CASSYPTGELFF.

The chain uses TRBV30 and TRBJ1-5; no firm D call. Germline CDR1 GTSNPN, CDR2 SVGIG (reference sequence). V dropped 0 bases and J dropped 7 bases, with 19 bases sitting between them. There are 16 residues in the CDR3. CDR3 nucleotide sequence: TGTGCCTGGAGTGTACTTGATGCGGGAGGAGGCCAGCCCCAGCATTTT. Translation gives CAWSVLDAGGGQPQHF.

This clone was counted many times. This chain links TRBV27 with TRBJ1-6; 8 bases are shared with TRBD1. With V trimmed by 3 bases and J by 6 bases, 1 base remained unmatched. The germline gives CDR1 MNHEY, CDR2 SMNVEV (reference sequence). The CDR3 loop spans 14 amino acids. The CDR3 loop reads CASSFGQGNSPLHF. As DNA, the CDR3 is TGTGCCAGCAGTTTCGGACAGGGTAATTCACCCCTCCACTTT.

This clone was counted a single time. The CDR3 nucleotides are TGTGCCAGCAGCCAAGTTTATAGAGGCTCCTACAATGAGCAGTTCTTC. It is translated as CASSQVYRGSYNEQFF. The chain joins TRBV4-2 to TRBJ2-1; D remains ambiguous. CDR1 LGHNA and CDR2 YNFKEQ come from the germline V gene. This CDR3 is 16 amino acids long. Trimming took off 1 base at V and 0 bases at J, with 10 bases between the two ends.